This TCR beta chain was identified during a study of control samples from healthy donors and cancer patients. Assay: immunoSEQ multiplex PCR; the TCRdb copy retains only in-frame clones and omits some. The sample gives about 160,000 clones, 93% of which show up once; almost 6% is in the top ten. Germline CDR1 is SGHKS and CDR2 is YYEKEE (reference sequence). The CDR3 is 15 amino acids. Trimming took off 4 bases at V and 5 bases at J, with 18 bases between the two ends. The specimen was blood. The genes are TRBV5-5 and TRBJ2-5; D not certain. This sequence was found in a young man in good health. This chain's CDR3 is CASSPSVLRTETQYF. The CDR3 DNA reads TGTGCCAGCAGCCCATCGGTGTTGCGAACGGAGACCCAGTACTTC. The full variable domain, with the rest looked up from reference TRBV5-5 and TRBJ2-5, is DAGVTQSPTHLIKTRGQQVTLRCSPISGHKSVSWYQQVLGQGPQFIFQYYEKEERGRGNFPDRFSARQFPNYSSELNVNALLLGDSALYLCASSPSVLRTETQYFGPGTRLLVL.